This T cell receptor beta chain was sequenced in a study of technical replicates of blood from four donors. The CDR3 runs 17 residues. Unmatched junction bases numbered 17, after V lost 7 bases and J lost 6 bases. Germline V gene data show CDR1 as SGHNT and CDR2 as YYREEE (reference sequence). Here immunoSEQ multiplex PCR was the method, and the copy in TCRdb shows in-frame clones only, minus some. The table shows 14,000 or so clones, with around four fifths occurring only once. This TCR derives from a human donor in good health. The chain links TRBV5-4 to TRBJ2-2; 8 bases are shared with TRBD1. Material for sequencing was PBMCs. The CDR3 loop reads CASGEGPGQGGSGELFF. The CDR3 DNA follows: TGTGCCAGCGGCGAAGGGCCAGGACAGGGAGGCTCCGGGGAGCTGTTTTTT.